Below are 2 T cell receptor beta chains sequenced from a single sample in a study of identical twins. TCRdb reprocessed the 5' RACE reads with MiXCR, giving one entry per CDR3 protein. The sample consists of 400,000 to 550,000 distinct CDR3 sequences, 22% of them appearing once. The same data also contributed to another study, on T cells expressing NK-cell markers.

The material sequenced was CD4+ T cells sorted from blood. The origin of the receptors is a woman younger than 30 in good health.

The chain employs TRBV9 and TRBJ2-4; D is unclear. The CDR3 is 13 amino acids. Germline CDR1 reads SGDLS; CDR2 reads YYNGEE. The V gene lost 0 bases and the J gene lost 3 bases, with 4 bases spanning the gap. CDR3 region: CASSVGHKNIQYF. CDR3 DNA sequence: TGTGCCAGCAGCGTAGGCCACAAAAACATTCAGTACTTC.

The J gene is TRBJ1-6, the V gene TRBV7-2; tentatively, D is TRBD1 (5 bases). The CDR3 sequence is 16 residues long. Trimming took off 2 bases at V and 5 bases at J, with 13 bases between the two ends. Germline assignment: CDR1 SGHTA and CDR2 FQGNSA. The CDR3 reads CASSLRSGGDNSPLHF. The CDR3 DNA follows: TGTGCCAGCAGCTTAAGGTCGGGAGGGGATAATTCACCCCTCCACTTT.